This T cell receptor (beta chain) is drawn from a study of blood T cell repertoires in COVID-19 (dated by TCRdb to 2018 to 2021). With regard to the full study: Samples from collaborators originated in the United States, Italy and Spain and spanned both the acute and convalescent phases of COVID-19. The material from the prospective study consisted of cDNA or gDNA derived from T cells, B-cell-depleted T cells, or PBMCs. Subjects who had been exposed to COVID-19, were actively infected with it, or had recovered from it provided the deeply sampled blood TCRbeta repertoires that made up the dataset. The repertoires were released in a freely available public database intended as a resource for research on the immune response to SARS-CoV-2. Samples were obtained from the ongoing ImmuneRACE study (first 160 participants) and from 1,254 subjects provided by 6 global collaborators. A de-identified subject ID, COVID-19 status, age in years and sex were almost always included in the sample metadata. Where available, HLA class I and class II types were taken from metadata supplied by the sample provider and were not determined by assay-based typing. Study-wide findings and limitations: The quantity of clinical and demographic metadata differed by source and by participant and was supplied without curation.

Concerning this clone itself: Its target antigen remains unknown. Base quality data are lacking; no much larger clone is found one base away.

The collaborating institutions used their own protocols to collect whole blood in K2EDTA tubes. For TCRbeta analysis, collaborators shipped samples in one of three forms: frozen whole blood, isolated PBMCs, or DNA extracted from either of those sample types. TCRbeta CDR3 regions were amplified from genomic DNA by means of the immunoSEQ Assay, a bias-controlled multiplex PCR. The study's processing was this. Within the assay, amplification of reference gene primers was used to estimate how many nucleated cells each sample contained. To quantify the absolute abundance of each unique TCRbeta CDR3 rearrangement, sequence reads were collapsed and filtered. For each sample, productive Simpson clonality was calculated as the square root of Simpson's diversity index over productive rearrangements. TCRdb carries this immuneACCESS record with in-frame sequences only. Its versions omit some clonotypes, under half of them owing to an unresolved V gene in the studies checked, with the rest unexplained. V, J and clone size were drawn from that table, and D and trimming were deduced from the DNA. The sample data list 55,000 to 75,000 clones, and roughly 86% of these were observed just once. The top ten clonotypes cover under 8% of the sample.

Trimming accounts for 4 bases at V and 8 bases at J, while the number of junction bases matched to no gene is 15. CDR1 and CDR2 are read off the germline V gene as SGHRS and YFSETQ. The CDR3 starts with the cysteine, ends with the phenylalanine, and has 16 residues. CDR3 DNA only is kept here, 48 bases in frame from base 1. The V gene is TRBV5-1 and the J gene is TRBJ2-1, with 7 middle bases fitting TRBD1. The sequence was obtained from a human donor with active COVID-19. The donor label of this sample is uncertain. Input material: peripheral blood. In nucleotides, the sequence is TGCGCCAGCAGCCGAATGGGCGCACAGGGGATCTATGAGCAGTTCTTC. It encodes CASSRMGAQGIYEQFF. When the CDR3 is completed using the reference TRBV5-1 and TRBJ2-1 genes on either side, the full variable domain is KAGVTQTPRYLIKTRGQQVTLSCSPISGHRSVSWYQQTPGQGLQFLFEYFSETQRNKGNFPGRFSGRQFSNSRSEMNVSTLELGDSALYLCASSRMGAQGIYEQFFGPGTRLTVL.